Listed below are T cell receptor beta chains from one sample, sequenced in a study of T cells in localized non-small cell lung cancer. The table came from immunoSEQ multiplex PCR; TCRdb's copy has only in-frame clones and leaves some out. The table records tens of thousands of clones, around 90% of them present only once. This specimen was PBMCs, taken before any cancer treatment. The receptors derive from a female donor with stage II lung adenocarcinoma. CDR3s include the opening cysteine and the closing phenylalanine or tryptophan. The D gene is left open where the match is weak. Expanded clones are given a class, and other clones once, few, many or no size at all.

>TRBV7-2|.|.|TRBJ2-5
TGTGCCAGCAGCTTATCCTTTTCGATAGCGGAACAAGAGACCCAGTACTTC
CASSLSFSIAEQETQYF
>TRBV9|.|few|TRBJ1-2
TGTGCCAGCAGCGTAGCACCAGGGAACGATGGCTACACCTTC
CASSVAPGNDGYTF
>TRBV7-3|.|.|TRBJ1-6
TGTGCCAGCAGTTTGGGGCCCAAGGAGTCCCTCCACTTT
CASSLGPKESLHF
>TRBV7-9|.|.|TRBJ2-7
TGTGCCAGCAGCTTAGCCCGCCCCTACGAGCAGTACTTC
CASSLARPYEQYF
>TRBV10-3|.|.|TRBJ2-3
TGTGCCATCAGTGAGGGAGCTCATACGCAGTATTTT
CAISEGAHTQYF
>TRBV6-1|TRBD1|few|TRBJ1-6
TGTGCCAGCAGTGAAGTGGCGACAGGGACCTATAATTCACCCCTCCACTTT
CASSEVATGTYNSPLHF
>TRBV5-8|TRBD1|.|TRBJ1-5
TGTGCCAGCAGTGACAGGGTAAATCAGCCCCAGCATTTT
CASSDRVNQPQHF
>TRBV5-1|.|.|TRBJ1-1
TGCGCCAGCAGCTCTGCCCCGGGAGCCACTGAAGCTTTCTTT
CASSSAPGATEAFF
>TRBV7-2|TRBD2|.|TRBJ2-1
TGTGCCAGCAGCTCGCGGGGGGGCCTCGACAATGAGCAGTTCTTC
CASSSRGGLDNEQFF
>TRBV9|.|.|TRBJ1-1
TGTGCCAGCAGCCCCCCGTTGTTGGGGCGCACTGAAGCTTTCTTT
CASSPPLLGRTEAFF
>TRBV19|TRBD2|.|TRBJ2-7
TGTGCCAGTAGTATGACGGGAGGCTCCTACGAGCAGTACTTC
CASSMTGGSYEQYF
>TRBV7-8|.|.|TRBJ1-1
TGTGCCAGCAGCTTGGAAGGGGCTCTGAACACTGAAGCTTTCTTT
CASSLEGALNTEAFF
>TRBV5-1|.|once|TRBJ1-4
TGCGCCAGCAGCCAAGGGTCAGGGGAGAAACTGTTTTTT
CASSQGSGEKLFF
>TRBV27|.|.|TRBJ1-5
TGTGCCAGCAGTCCACAATATAGCAATCAGCCCCAGCATTTT
CASSPQYSNQPQHF
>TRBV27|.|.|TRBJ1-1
TGTGCCAGCAGCATCTCCGGCAGCCCGAACACTGAAGCTTTCTTT
CASSISGSPNTEAFF
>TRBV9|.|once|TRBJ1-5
TGTGCCAGCAGCCCAAGCTCGGGGGGCGCGGGGCAGCCCCAGCATTTT
CASSPSSGGAGQPQHF
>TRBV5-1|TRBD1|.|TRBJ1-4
TGCGCCAGCAGCCGCCAGCCGGGACAGGGAGCCACTAATGAAAAACTGTTTTTT
CASSRQPGQGATNEKLFF
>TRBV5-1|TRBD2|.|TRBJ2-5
TGCGCCAGCAGCTTGGTCGGGGGGACTGGAGAGACCCAGTACTTC
CASSLVGGTGETQYF
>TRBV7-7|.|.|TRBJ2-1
TGTGCCAGCAGCCCCACGGAGGCCACCTACAATGAGCAGTTCTTC
CASSPTEATYNEQFF
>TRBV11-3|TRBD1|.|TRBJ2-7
TGTGCCAGCAGCTTAGAGGGACAGGGCGGGGAGCAGTACTTC
CASSLEGQGGEQYF
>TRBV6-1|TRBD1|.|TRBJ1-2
TGTGCCAGCAGTCCCCTCAGACAGGGAGGCTACACCTTC
CASSPLRQGGYTF
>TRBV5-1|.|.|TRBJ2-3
TGCGCCAGCAGCTTGGACGGGGCCCCTAGCACAGATACGCAGTATTTT
CASSLDGAPSTDTQYF
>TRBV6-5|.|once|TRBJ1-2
TGTGCCAGCACCGCAGGAGAGGTTACCTATGGCTACACCTTC
CASTAGEVTYGYTF
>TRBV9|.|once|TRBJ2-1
TGTGCCAGTAACCCAGGGGTAGGGGACAATGAGCAGTTCTTC
CASNPGVGDNEQFF
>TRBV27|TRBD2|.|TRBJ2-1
TGTGCCAGCATGGCTACTAGCGGCCGACCCTACAATGAGCAGTTCTTC
CASMATSGRPYNEQFF
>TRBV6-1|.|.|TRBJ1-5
TGTGCCAGCCTAGGGGGGGGCGAGAGCAATCAGCCCCAGCATTTT
CASLGGGESNQPQHF
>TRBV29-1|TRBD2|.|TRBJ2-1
TGCAGCGTCCGGCTTAGCGGGGCCCCTAGCAATGAGCAGTTCTTC
CSVRLSGAPSNEQFF
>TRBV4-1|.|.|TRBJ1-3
TGCGCCAGCAGCCAAGATGGGGCCGGGATCCGATCAAACACCATATATTTT
CASSQDGAGIRSNTIYF
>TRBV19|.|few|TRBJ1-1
TGTGCCAGTAGCCCGGGACGGATTTTCGGCACTGAAGCTTTCTTT
CASSPGRIFGTEAFF
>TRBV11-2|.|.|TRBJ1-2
TGTGCCAGCAGCTTAGAAAGGGTTGGCGGCTACACCTTC
CASSLERVGGYTF
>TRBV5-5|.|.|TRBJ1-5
TGTGCCAGCAGCTTAGGGGGACCCTCAGGGCCCCAGCATTTT
CASSLGGPSGPQHF
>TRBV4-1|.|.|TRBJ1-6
TGCGCCAGCAGCCAAGGGGGGCTGGCGTATAATTCACCCCTCCACTTT
CASSQGGLAYNSPLHF
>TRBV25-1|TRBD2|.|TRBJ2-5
TGTGCCAGCAGTGGGGCTAGCGGGGGAGAGACCCAGTACTTC
CASSGASGGETQYF
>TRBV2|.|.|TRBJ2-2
TGTGCCAGCAGCGGGAGTTTGAACACCGGGGAGCTGTTTTTT
CASSGSLNTGELFF
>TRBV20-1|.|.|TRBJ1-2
TGCAGTGCTAGTACCCACTATGGCTACACCTTC
CSASTHYGYTF
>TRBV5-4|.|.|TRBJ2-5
TGTGCCAGCAGCCCGGGACTCCAAGAGACCCAGTACTTC
CASSPGLQETQYF
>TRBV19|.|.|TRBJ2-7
TGTGCCAGTAGTATTCAGGGGGGCAAGATCTACGAGCAGTACTTC
CASSIQGGKIYEQYF
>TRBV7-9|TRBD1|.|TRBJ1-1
TGTGCCAGCAGCTTAGATGGGACAGGGGCCGCTGAAGCTTTCTTT
CASSLDGTGAAEAFF
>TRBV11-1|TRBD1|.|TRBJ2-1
TGTGCCAGCAGTAGACAGGGTTTTAATGAGCAGTTCTTC
CASSRQGFNEQFF
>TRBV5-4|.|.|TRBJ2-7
TGTGCCAGCAGCCCGGACAGCTTCTCCTACGAGCAGTACTTC
CASSPDSFSYEQYF
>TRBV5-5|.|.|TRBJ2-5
TGTGCCAGCAGCTTCTTGGCTAACCAAGAGACCCAGTACTTC
CASSFLANQETQYF
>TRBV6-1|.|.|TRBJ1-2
TGTGCCAGCAGTCCGAGGGATGGGGGCTATGGCTACACCTTC
CASSPRDGGYGYTF
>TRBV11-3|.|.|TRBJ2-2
TGTGCCAGCAGCTGGGAGGGGGCCGGGGAGCTGTTTTTT
CASSWEGAGELFF
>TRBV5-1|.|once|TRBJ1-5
TGCGCCAGCAGCTCCCGGGGGGAGAGCAATCAGCCCCAGCATTTT
CASSSRGESNQPQHF
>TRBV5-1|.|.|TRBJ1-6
TGCGCCAGCAGCTTGGACGGGACATCGTCCTCACCCCTCCACTTT
CASSLDGTSSSPLHF
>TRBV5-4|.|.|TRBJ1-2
TGTGCCAGCAGCTTGGCTGTGGGGGCGGGAGGCTACACCTTC
CASSLAVGAGGYTF
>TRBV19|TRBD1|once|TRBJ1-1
TGTGCCAGTAGTTTCCAGGGGGGAGCTGAAGCTTTCTTT
CASSFQGGAEAFF
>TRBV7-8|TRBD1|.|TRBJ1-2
TGTGCCAGCAGCTTACCGGGACAGGGGCATGGCTACACCTTC
CASSLPGQGHGYTF
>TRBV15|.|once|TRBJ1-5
TGTGCCACCAGCAGAGACGGGGAGCCCAATCAGCCCCAGCATTTT
CATSRDGEPNQPQHF
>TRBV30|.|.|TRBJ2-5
TGTGCCTGGAGTGAATCGAGCCCCCCTTACAGCCAAGAGACCCAGTACTTC
CAWSESSPPYSQETQYF
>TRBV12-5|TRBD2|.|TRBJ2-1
TGTGCTAGTGGTTTGGTTCTAGCGGGGGGGCACTACAATGAGCAGTTCTTC
CASGLVLAGGHYNEQFF
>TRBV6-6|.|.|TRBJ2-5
TGTGCCAGCAGCCTACAGGGTGGGCAAGAGACCCAGTACTTC
CASSLQGGQETQYF
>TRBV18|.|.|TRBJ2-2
TGTGCCAGCTCACCCCCGACGCGGAGGAACACCGGGGAGCTGTTTTTT
CASSPPTRRNTGELFF
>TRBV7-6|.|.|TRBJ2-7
TGTGCCAGCAGCTTCGGTGAGACCTACGAGCAGTACTTC
CASSFGETYEQYF
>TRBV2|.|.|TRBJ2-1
TGTGCCAGCAGTGCGGGGCGGGGAGACTACAATGAGCAGTTCTTC
CASSAGRGDYNEQFF
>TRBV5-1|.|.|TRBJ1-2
TGCGCCAGCAGCTTGACAGGGAGTGGTAGTGGCTACACCTTC
CASSLTGSGSGYTF
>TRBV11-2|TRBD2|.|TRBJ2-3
TGTGCCAGCAGCCTAATGGGGCTAGCGGGGGGCCCGGGCGCAGATACGCAGTATTTT
CASSLMGLAGGPGADTQYF